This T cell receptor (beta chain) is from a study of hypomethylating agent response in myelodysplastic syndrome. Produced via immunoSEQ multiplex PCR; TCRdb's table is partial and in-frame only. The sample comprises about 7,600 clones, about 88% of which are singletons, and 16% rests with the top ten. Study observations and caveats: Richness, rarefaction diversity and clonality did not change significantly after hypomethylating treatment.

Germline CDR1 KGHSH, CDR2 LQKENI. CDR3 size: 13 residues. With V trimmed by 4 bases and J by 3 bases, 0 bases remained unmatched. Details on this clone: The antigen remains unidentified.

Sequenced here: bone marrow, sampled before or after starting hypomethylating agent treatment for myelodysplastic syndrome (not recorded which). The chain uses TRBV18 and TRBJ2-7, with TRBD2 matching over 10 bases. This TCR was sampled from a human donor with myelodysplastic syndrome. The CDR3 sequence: CASSLAGGYEQYF. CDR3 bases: TGTGCCAGCTCACTAGCGGGGGGCTACGAGCAGTACTTC.